This T cell receptor (beta chain) stems from a study of cytomegalovirus exposure and HLA in healthy donors. Study details: The approximately 660 first-cohort repertoires shared a platform with the 130 or so validation repertoires, as reported in a later analysis.

This clone occurred a few times. The CDR3 runs 13 residues. CDR1 is MDHEN, CDR2 SYDVKM, per germline. V was shortened by 4 bases and J by 6 bases, with 11 bases between the two germline ends. TCRdb keeps only in-frame clones here, not all; method: immunoSEQ multiplex PCR. The table records 200,000 to 300,000 clones, 90% of them present only once. The sequence derives from a woman aged 25-40 years in good health and CMV-seronegative. The sample taken for sequencing was PBMCs. The chain combines TRBV28 with TRBJ2-3; the D is unclear. The CDR3, as DNA: TGTGCCAGCAGTTCTGCCCCCGGGGATACGCAGTATTTT. Its protein is CASSSAPGDTQYF.